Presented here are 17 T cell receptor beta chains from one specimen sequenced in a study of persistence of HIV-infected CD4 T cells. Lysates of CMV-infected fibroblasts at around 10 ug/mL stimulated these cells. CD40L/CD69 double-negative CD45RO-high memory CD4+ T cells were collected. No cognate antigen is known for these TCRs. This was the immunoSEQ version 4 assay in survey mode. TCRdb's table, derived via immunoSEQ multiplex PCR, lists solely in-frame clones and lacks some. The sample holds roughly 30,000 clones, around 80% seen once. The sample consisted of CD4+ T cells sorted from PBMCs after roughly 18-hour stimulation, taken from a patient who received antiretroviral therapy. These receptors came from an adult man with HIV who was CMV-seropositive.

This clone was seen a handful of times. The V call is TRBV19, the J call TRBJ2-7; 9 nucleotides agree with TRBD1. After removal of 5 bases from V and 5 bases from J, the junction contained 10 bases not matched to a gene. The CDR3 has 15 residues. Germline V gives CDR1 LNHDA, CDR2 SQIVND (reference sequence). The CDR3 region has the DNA TGTGCCAGTAGTGCGCCGGGACAGGGAGGAGACGAGCAGTACTTC. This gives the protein CASSAPGQGGDEQYF. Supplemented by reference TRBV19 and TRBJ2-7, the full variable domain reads DGGITQSPKYLFRKEGQNVTLSCEQNLNHDAMYWYRQDPGQGLRLIYYSQIVNDFQKGDIAEGYSVSREKKESFPLTVTSAQKNPTAFYLCASSAPGQGGDEQYFGPGTRLTVT.

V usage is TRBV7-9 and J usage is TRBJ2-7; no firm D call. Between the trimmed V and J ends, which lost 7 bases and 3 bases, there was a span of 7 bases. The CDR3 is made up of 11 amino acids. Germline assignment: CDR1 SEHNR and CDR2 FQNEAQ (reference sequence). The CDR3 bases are TGTGCCAGCACCCGGGTCTACGAGCAGTACTTC. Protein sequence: CASTRVYEQYF.

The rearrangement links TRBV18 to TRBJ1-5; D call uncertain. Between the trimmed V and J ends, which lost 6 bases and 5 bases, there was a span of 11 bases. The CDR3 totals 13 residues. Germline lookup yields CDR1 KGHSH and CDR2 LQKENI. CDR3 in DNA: TGTGCCAGCTCCCCCATCCCGTATCAGCCCCAGCATTTT. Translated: CASSPIPYQPQHF.

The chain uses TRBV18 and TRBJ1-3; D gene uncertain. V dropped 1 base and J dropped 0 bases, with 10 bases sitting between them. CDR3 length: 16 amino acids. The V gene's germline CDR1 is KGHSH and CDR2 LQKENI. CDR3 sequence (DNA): TGTGCCAGCTCACCACTTACCAGATCCTCTGGAAACACCATATATTTT. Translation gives CASSPLTRSSGNTIYF.

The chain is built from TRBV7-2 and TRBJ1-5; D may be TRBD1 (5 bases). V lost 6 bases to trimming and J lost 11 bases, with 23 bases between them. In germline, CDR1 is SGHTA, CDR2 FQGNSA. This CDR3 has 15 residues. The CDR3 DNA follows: TGTGCCAGCAGTCCCACCGGGACGACCCAGCAGGCCCAGCATTTT. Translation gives CASSPTGTTQQAQHF.

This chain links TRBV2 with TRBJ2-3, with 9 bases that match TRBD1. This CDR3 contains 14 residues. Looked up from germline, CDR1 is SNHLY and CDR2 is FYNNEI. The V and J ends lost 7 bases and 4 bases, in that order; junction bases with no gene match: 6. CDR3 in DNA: TGTGCCAGCAAGATGGGACAGGGATCAGATACGCAGTATTTT. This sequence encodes CASKMGQGSDTQYF.

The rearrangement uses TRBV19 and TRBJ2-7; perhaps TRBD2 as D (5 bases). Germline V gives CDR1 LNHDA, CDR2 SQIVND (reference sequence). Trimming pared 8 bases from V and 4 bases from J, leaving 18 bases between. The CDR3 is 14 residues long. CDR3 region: CASSKHSGSYEQYF. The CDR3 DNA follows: TGTGCCAGTTCCAAACACAGCGGTTCTTACGAGCAGTACTTC.

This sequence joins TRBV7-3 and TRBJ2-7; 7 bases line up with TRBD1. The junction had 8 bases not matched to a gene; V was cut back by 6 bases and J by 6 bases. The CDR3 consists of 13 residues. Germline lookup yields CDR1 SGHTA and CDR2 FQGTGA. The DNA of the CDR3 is TGTGCCAGCAGTCAGGGGACAGCCCGCGAGCAGTACTTC. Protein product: CASSQGTAREQYF.

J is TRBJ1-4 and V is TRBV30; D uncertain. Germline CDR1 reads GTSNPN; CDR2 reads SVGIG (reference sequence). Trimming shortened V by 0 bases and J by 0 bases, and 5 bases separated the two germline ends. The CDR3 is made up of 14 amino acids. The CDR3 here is CAWSVDATNEKLFF. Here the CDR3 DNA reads TGTGCCTGGAGTGTTGATGCAACTAATGAAAAACTGTTTTTT. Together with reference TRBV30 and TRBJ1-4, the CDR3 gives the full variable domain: SQTIHQWPATLVQPVGSPLSLECTVEGTSNPNLYWYRQAAGRGLQLLFYSVGIGQISSEVPQNLSASRPQDRQFILSSKKLLLSDSGFYLCAWSVDATNEKLFFGSGTQLSVL.

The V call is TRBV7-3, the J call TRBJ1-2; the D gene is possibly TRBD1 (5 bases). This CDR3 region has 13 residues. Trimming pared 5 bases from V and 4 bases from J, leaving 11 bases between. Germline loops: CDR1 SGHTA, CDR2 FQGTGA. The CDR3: CASSARDGYGYTF. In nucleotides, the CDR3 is TGTGCCAGCAGCGCTCGGGACGGCTATGGCTACACCTTC.

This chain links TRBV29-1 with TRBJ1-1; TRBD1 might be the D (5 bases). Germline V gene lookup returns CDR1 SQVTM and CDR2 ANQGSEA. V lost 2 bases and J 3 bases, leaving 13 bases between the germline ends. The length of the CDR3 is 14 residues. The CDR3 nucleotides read TGCAGCGTTGAAAGGGGTTCGGGATACACTGAAGCTTTCTTT. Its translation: CSVERGSGYTEAFF.

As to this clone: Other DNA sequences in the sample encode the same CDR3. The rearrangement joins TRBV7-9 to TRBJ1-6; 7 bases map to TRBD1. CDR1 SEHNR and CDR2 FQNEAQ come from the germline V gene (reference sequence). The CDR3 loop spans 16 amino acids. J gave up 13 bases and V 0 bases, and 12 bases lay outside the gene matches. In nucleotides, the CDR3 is TGTGCCAGCAGCTTAGCCGGGACAGTCAAGTCGTCCCCCCTCCACTTT. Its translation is CASSLAGTVKSSPLHF.

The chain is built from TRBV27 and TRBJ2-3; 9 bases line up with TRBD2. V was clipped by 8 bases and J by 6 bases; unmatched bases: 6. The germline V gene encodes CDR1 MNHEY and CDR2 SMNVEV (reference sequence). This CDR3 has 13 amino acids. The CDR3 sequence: CASAGTSLDTQYF. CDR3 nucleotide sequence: TGTGCCAGCGCCGGGACTAGCCTTGATACGCAGTATTTT.

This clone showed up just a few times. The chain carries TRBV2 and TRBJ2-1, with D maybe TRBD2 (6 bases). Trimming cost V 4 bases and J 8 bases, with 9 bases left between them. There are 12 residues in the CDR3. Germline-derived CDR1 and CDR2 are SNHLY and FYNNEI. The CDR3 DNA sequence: TGTGCCAGCAGTGTTGGGAGGCATGAGCAGTTCTTC. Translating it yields CASSVGRHEQFF.

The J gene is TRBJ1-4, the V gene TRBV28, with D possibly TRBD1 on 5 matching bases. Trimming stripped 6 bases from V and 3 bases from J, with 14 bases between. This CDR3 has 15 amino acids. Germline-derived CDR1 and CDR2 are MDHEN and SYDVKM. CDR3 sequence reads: CASRTQGFSNEKLFF. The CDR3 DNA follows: TGTGCCAGCAGGACGCAGGGTTTTTCTAATGAAAAACTGTTTTTT.

The CDR3 sequence: CASNLRGNQPQHF. The CDR3 coding sequence is TGTGCCAGCAATTTGCGGGGGAATCAGCCCCAGCATTTT. The genes are TRBV6-5 and TRBJ1-5; the D gene is possibly TRBD1 (5 bases). Between the trimmed V and J ends, which lost 7 bases and 4 bases, there was a span of 11 bases. Germline CDR1 and CDR2: MNHEY and SVGAGI. This CDR3 comprises 13 residues.

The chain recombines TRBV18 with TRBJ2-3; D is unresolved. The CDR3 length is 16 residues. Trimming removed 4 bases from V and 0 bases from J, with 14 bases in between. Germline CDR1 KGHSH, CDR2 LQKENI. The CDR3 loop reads CASSRGSDRSTDTQYF. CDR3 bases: TGTGCCAGCTCACGAGGTTCAGACCGAAGCACAGATACGCAGTATTTT.